A selection of T cell receptor beta chains follows, all from one sample in a study of human T cells and chemical hapten exposure. From the RACE reads, TCRdb called clonotypes with MiXCR, one entry per CDR3 protein. The sample holds roughly 180,000 distinct CDR3 sequences, 13% to 15% seen once. Sequencing was performed on whole blood, taken in connection with sensitization to the hapten diphenylcyclopropenone (DPC). These receptors originate from a woman aged 25 to 45 with alopecia areata. Some clones in this sample may be carry-over from other donors' samples. The CDR3 runs from the conserved cysteine through the conserved F or W. The D gene is left open where the match is weak. Clone size is not always given. Where it is, it says once, few, many or a class for expanded clones.

D gene	V gene	J gene	clone size	CDR3 DNA	CDR3 protein
TRBD1	TRBV20-1	TRBJ1-3	many	TGCAGTGCTACCCGGGACAGCTCAAGCTCTGGAAACACCATATATTTT	CSATRDSSSSGNTIYF
NA	TRBV6-2/TRBV6-3	TRBJ2-7	NA	TGTGCCAGCACGGACACTACCTACGAGCAGTACTTC	CASTDTTYEQYF
NA	TRBV4-2	TRBJ2-7	NA	TGTGCCAGCAGCCAAGAACAGGGCCCCTACGAGCAGTACTTC	CASSQEQGPYEQYF
NA	TRBV30	TRBJ1-1	NA	TGTGCCTGGAAGCTGGCTGGTGAAGCTTTCTTT	CAWKLAGEAFF
NA	TRBV30	TRBJ2-2	few	TGTGCCTGGAGTGTACGAGGAGGGAGACCTAACACCGGGGAGCTGTTTTTT	CAWSVRGGRPNTGELFF
NA	TRBV4-3	TRBJ1-1	few	TGCGCCAGCAGCCAAGGGTTACGAGACACTGAAGCTTTCTTT	CASSQGLRDTEAFF
NA	TRBV6-2/TRBV6-3	TRBJ1-1	many	TGTGCCAGCAGTTCCAGGGTTAATGTTTACACTGAAGCTTTCTTT	CASSSRVNVYTEAFF
NA	TRBV29-1	TRBJ2-1	NA	TGCAGCGTGGTGAAGGACTACTCCTACAATGAGCAGTTCTTC	CSVVKDYSYNEQFF
NA	TRBV7-2	TRBJ1-1	NA	TGTGCCAGCACCGCCGGACAGACGAACACTGAAGCTTTCTTT	CASTAGQTNTEAFF
NA	TRBV5-8	TRBJ2-1	few	TGTGCCAGCAGCAACAGGCCCCGCCAGGGGCATGAGCAGTTCTTC	CASSNRPRQGHEQFF
NA	TRBV7-6	TRBJ2-5	NA	TGTGCCAGCAGCTTAAATCAGAGGGACCAAGAGACCCAGTACTTC	CASSLNQRDQETQYF
NA	TRBV3-1	TRBJ1-1	many	TGTGCCAGCAGCCCGCCCGCCATGAACACTGAAGCTTTCTTT	CASSPPAMNTEAFF
NA	TRBV6-6	TRBJ1-5	few	TGTGCCAGCGTGCAACAGAACAATCAGCCCCAGCATTTT	CASVQQNNQPQHF
NA	TRBV3-1	TRBJ2-7	few	TGTGCCAGCAGCCAATTAAACGAGCAGTACTTC	CASSQLNEQYF
NA	TRBV18	TRBJ2-1	NA	TGTGCCAGCTCACCAGGACGGTCGACCTTGGATGAGCAGTTCTTC	CASSPGRSTLDEQFF
NA	TRBV4-2	TRBJ1-1	few	TGTGCCAGCAGCCAAGAAATCGGTGGCATTGAAGCTTTCTTT	CASSQEIGGIEAFF
NA	TRBV29-1	TRBJ2-3	NA	TGCAGCGTTGAAGATGAGGAGTCTAGCACAGATACGCAGTATTTT	CSVEDEESSTDTQYF
NA	TRBV20-1	TRBJ2-1	few	TGCAGTGCCCCAGGTGGGGCAAAGGGCGGGAATGAGCAGTTCTTC	CSAPGGAKGGNEQFF
NA	TRBV6-5	TRBJ1-1	few	TGTGCCAGCAGTTACTCGAAAGGGTCGGCTTTCTTT	CASSYSKGSAFF
TRBD2	TRBV7-3	TRBJ2-2	few	TGTGCCAGCAGCTTAAACGGACTAGCGAGCACCGGGGAGCTGTTTTTT	CASSLNGLASTGELFF